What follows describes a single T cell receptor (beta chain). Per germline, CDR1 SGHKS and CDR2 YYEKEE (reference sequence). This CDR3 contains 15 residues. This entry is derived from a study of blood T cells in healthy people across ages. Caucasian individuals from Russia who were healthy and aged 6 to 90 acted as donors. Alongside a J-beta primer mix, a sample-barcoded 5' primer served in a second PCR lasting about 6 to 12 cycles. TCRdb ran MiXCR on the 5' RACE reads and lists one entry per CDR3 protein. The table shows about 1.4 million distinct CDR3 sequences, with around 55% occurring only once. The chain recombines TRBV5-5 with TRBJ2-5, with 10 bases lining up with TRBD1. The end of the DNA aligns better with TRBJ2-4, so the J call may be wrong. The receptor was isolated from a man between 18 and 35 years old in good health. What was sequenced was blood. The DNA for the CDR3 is TGTGCCAGCAGACAGGGACAGGGGAGTAGAAACATTCAGTACTTC. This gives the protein CASRQGQGSRNIQYF.